A selection of T cell receptor beta chains follows, all from one sample in a study of T cell changes during pregnancy in multiple sclerosis. Repertoires were generated with immunoSEQ multiplex PCR, while TCRdb's copy carries only in-frame clones and drops some. The sample carries fewer than 55,000 clones, roughly 89% recorded once. Specimen: peripheral blood, collected in the first trimester of pregnancy. These TCRs come from a female donor with multiple sclerosis, enrolled in a pregnancy study. Each CDR3 is given with its conserved first and last residue. D genes are given only for firm matches. Rows give clone size only sometimes, using once, few, many, or a class for an expanded clone.

size: .; J: TRBJ1-1; V: TRBV2; D: .; CDR3: CASSTLPNTEAFF; DNA: TGTGCCAGCAGTACACTACCGAACACTGAAGCTTTCTTT
size: .; J: TRBJ2-7; V: TRBV7-2; D: TRBD1; CDR3: CASTTRTGREQYF; DNA: TGTGCCAGCACCACTCGGACAGGGCGGGAGCAGTACTTC
size: .; J: TRBJ2-6; V: TRBV7-8; D: .; CDR3: CASSFQVHSGANVLTF; DNA: TGTGCCAGCAGCTTTCAGGTTCACTCTGGGGCCAACGTCCTGACTTTC
size: .; J: TRBJ1-1; V: TRBV15; D: TRBD1; CDR3: CATSRGDSIYTEAFF; DNA: TGTGCCACCAGCAGAGGGGACAGTATCTACACTGAAGCTTTCTTT
size: few; J: TRBJ1-1; V: TRBV11-2; D: .; CDR3: CASSETYHTEAFF; DNA: TGTGCCAGCAGCGAGACATACCACACTGAAGCTTTCTTT
size: .; J: TRBJ2-3; V: TRBV7-2; D: .; CDR3: CASSSGPDTQYF; DNA: TGTGCCAGCAGCTCTGGCCCAGATACGCAGTATTTT
size: .; J: TRBJ1-2; V: TRBV28; D: TRBD1; CDR3: CASSPGTDNGYGYTF; DNA: TGTGCCAGCAGCCCCGGGACAGATAATGGCTATGGCTACACCTTC
size: once; J: TRBJ2-1; V: TRBV25-1; D: .; CDR3: CASSTLAWGVHNEQFF; DNA: TGTGCCAGCTCAACACTAGCTTGGGGGGTACACAATGAGCAGTTCTTC
size: .; J: TRBJ2-7; V: TRBV6-5; D: .; CDR3: CASSYLSRGYEQYF; DNA: TGTGCCAGCAGTTATCTCTCAAGGGGCTACGAGCAGTACTTC
size: .; J: TRBJ1-1; V: TRBV11-2; D: TRBD1; CDR3: CASSFTGATEAFF; DNA: TGTGCCAGCAGCTTTACAGGGGCCACTGAAGCTTTCTTT
size: .; J: TRBJ1-3; V: TRBV5-1; D: TRBD1; CDR3: CASSSRQGNTIYF; DNA: TGCGCCAGCAGCTCGAGACAGGGGAACACCATATATTTT
size: .; J: TRBJ1-5; V: TRBV18; D: .; CDR3: CASSPPGPGTSNQPQHF; DNA: TGTGCCAGCTCACCACCGGGGCCGGGGACTTCTAATCAGCCCCAGCATTTT
size: once; J: TRBJ1-1; V: TRBV5-4; D: TRBD1; CDR3: CASSPQGQGGTEAFF; DNA: TGTGCCAGCAGCCCCCAAGGACAGGGTGGCACTGAAGCTTTCTTT
size: .; J: TRBJ2-7; V: TRBV7-9; D: .; CDR3: CASSLNSVGASFDEQYF; DNA: TGTGCCAGCAGCTTAAACTCTGTGGGGGCCTCCTTTGACGAGCAGTACTTC
size: .; J: TRBJ2-5; V: TRBV27; D: .; CDR3: CASRTSNKETQYF; DNA: TGTGCCAGCCGAACATCAAACAAAGAGACCCAGTACTTC
size: .; J: TRBJ2-1; V: TRBV7-2; D: .; CDR3: CASSLVLNNEQFF; DNA: TGTGCCAGCAGCTTAGTACTTAACAATGAGCAGTTCTTC
size: .; J: TRBJ1-5; V: TRBV28; D: .; CDR3: CASRAGGDQPQHF; DNA: TGTGCCAGCAGGGCGGGGGGGGATCAGCCCCAGCATTTT
size: .; J: TRBJ2-7; V: TRBV7-9; D: .; CDR3: CASSPTNKYEQYF; DNA: TGTGCCAGCAGCCCAACTAACAAGTACGAGCAGTACTTC
size: .; J: TRBJ2-5; V: TRBV25-1; D: TRBD1; CDR3: CASSGGTGPQETQYF; DNA: TGTGCCAGCAGTGGCGGGACAGGACCCCAAGAGACCCAGTACTTC
size: .; J: TRBJ2-2; V: TRBV5-1; D: TRBD1; CDR3: CASSSITGDTGELFF; DNA: TGCGCCAGCAGCTCAATCACAGGGGACACCGGGGAGCTGTTTTTT
size: many; J: TRBJ1-1; V: TRBV19; D: .; CDR3: CASSRSLAGGEFWTFF; DNA: TGTGCCAGTAGTAGAAGTCTCGCGGGGGGCGAGTTCTGGACTTTCTTT
size: .; J: TRBJ1-5; V: TRBV5-5; D: .; CDR3: CASSSRPWSNQPQHF; DNA: TGTGCCAGCAGCTCTAGACCGTGGAGCAATCAGCCCCAGCATTTT
size: once; J: TRBJ1-3; V: TRBV7-6; D: .; CDR3: CASSFGHHSGNTIYF; DNA: TGTGCCAGCAGCTTCGGACACCACTCTGGAAACACCATATATTTT
size: .; J: TRBJ2-2; V: TRBV5-1; D: .; CDR3: CASSLEAYTGELFF; DNA: TGCGCCAGCAGCTTGGAAGCCTACACCGGGGAGCTGTTTTTT
size: .; J: TRBJ2-7; V: TRBV7-9; D: .; CDR3: CASSLTGEQYF; DNA: TGTGCCAGCAGCCTGACAGGAGAGCAGTACTTC
size: .; J: TRBJ1-1; V: TRBV5-5; D: .; CDR3: CASSFRSRGDTEAFF; DNA: TGTGCCAGCAGCTTTAGGTCCAGGGGAGACACTGAAGCTTTCTTT
size: .; J: TRBJ1-2; V: TRBV7-2; D: .; CDR3: CASSKDRNYGYTF; DNA: TGTGCCAGCAGCAAAGACAGGAACTATGGCTACACCTTC
size: .; J: TRBJ2-5; V: TRBV5-1; D: .; CDR3: CASSVVVAQETQYF; DNA: TGCGCCAGCAGTGTGGTCGTGGCACAAGAGACCCAGTACTTC
size: .; J: TRBJ2-3; V: TRBV12-5; D: TRBD2; CDR3: CASGLSTLAGADTQYF; DNA: TGTGCTAGTGGTTTGAGTACCCTAGCGGGGGCAGATACGCAGTATTTT
size: .; J: TRBJ1-1; V: TRBV5-4; D: TRBD1; CDR3: CASSLGPGQMNTEAFF; DNA: TGTGCCAGCAGCTTGGGGCCGGGACAGATGAACACTGAAGCTTTCTTT
size: .; J: TRBJ2-5; V: TRBV6-6; D: .; CDR3: CASSYSRSSQETQYF; DNA: TGTGCCAGCAGTTACTCGAGGTCATCTCAAGAGACCCAGTACTTC
size: .; J: TRBJ2-7; V: TRBV6-5; D: .; CDR3: CASSREEGAGEYF; DNA: TGTGCCAGCTCTAGGGAGGAGGGGGCAGGGGAGTACTTC
size: once; J: TRBJ2-7; V: TRBV6-5; D: .; CDR3: CASSSPGDEQYF; DNA: TGTGCCAGCAGTTCCCCCGGGGACGAGCAGTACTTC
size: .; J: TRBJ1-4; V: TRBV18; D: .; CDR3: CASSPPGEKLFF; DNA: TGTGCCAGCTCACCACCCGGTGAAAAACTGTTTTTT
size: .; J: TRBJ2-7; V: TRBV7-2; D: .; CDR3: CASSLQQGTYEQYF; DNA: TGTGCCAGCAGCTTACAACAGGGAACCTACGAGCAGTACTTC
size: .; J: TRBJ1-5; V: TRBV4-3; D: TRBD1; CDR3: CASSPRRDRYSNQPQHF; DNA: TGCGCCAGCAGCCCGCGTCGGGACAGATATAGCAATCAGCCCCAGCATTTT
size: .; J: TRBJ2-1; V: TRBV4-2; D: .; CDR3: CASSQDKQGLEQFF; DNA: TGTGCCAGCAGCCAAGATAAGCAGGGCTTAGAGCAGTTCTTC
size: .; J: TRBJ2-1; V: TRBV18; D: TRBD1; CDR3: CASSRTRDRGANEQFF; DNA: TGTGCCAGCTCACGCACGAGGGACAGGGGGGCCAATGAGCAGTTCTTC
size: .; J: TRBJ2-7; V: TRBV6-6; D: TRBD1; CDR3: CASGRGQVNSEQYF; DNA: TGTGCCAGCGGCCGGGGACAGGTGAACTCCGAGCAGTACTTC
size: once; J: TRBJ2-7; V: TRBV5-1; D: .; CDR3: CASGLWTAYERQYF; DNA: TGCGCCAGCGGTCTTTGGACAGCGTACGAGCGGCAGTACTTC
size: .; J: TRBJ2-7; V: TRBV7-9; D: TRBD2; CDR3: CASSPWGRGGKNEQYF; DNA: TGTGCCAGCAGCCCCTGGGGGCGGGGGGGCAAGAACGAGCAGTACTTC
size: .; J: TRBJ2-7; V: TRBV10-2; D: TRBD1; CDR3: CASSGTVLEQYF; DNA: TGCGCCAGCAGCGGGACAGTTCTCGAGCAGTACTTC